This TCR beta chain appears in the sequencing data of a study of blood T cells in healthy people across ages. The germline CDR1 and CDR2 sequences are KGHSH and LQKENI. V shed 3 bases, J shed 2 bases, and the junction held 9 bases outside the gene matches. This CDR3 comprises 16 residues. Combining a sample-barcoded 5' primer with a J-beta primer mix, a second PCR ran for 7 to 11 cycles. One entry per CDR3 protein, called by TCRdb with MiXCR from the 5' RACE reads. The sample carries roughly 790,000 distinct CDR3 sequences, around 46% recorded once. The TCR originated in a woman aged 60 to 75 in good health. Sequencing was carried out using blood. The chain has TRBV18 and TRBJ1-1; 7 bases align to TRBD1. CDR3 sequence: CASSPRTGLINTEAFF. CDR3 DNA sequence: TGTGCCAGCTCACCGAGGACAGGACTTATCAACACTGAAGCTTTCTTT.